The clone carrying this T cell receptor beta chain came up a few times. Use of 60 Vbeta and 13 Jbeta primers characterized the PCR. Sequencing used immunoSEQ multiplex PCR; TCRdb keeps in-frame clones, though not all of them. The data show about 87,000 clones, 70% to 85% seen once. These data originate in a study of cytomegalovirus exposure and HLA in healthy donors. Study context: When roughly 420 donors were genotyped, roughly 82% of them were found to fall in the Caucasian-associated ancestry cluster.

The sequence came from a young man in good health and CMV-seropositive. Sequencing input: PBMCs.

The CDR3 sequence: CASSLGRGNRGEQYF. The DNA of the CDR3 is TGTGCCAGCAGCTTGGGCAGGGGGAATCGCGGCGAGCAGTACTTC. The chain links TRBV5-4 to TRBJ2-7; 7 bases align to TRBD1. The CDR3 is 15 amino acids. Germline loops: CDR1 SGHNT, CDR2 YYREEE (reference sequence). The trim removed 0 bases at V and 6 bases at J, leaving 9 bases unmatched.